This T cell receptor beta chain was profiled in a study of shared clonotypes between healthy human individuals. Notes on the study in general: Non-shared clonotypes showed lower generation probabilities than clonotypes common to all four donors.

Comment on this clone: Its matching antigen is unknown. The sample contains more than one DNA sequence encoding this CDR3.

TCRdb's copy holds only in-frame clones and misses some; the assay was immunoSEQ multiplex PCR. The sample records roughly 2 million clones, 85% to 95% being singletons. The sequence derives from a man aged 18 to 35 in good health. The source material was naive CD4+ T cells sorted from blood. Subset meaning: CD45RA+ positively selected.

Here the CDR3 reads CASSPGQGGYGYTF. CDR3 DNA: TGCGCCAGCAGCCCCGGACAGGGGGGCTATGGCTACACCTTC. The chain employs TRBV5-1 and TRBJ1-2; 10 nucleotides line up with TRBD1. The V and J ends lost 4 bases and 4 bases, in that order; junction bases with no gene match: 4. The V gene's germline CDR1 is SGHRS and CDR2 YFSETQ. CDR3 length: 14 residues.